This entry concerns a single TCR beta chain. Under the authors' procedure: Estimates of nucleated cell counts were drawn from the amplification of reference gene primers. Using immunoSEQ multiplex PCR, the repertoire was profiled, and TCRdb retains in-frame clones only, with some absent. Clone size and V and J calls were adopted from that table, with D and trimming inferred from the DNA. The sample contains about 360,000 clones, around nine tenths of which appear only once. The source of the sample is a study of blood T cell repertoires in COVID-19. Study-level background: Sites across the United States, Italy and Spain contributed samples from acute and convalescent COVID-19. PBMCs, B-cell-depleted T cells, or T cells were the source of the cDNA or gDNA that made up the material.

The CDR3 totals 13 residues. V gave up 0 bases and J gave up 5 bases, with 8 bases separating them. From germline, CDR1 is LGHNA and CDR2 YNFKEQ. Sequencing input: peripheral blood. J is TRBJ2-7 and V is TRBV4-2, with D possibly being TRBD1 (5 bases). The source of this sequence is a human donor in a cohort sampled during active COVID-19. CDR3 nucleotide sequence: TGTGCCAGCAGCCAAGATAGGGGCAACGAGCAGTACTTC. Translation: CASSQDRGNEQYF.